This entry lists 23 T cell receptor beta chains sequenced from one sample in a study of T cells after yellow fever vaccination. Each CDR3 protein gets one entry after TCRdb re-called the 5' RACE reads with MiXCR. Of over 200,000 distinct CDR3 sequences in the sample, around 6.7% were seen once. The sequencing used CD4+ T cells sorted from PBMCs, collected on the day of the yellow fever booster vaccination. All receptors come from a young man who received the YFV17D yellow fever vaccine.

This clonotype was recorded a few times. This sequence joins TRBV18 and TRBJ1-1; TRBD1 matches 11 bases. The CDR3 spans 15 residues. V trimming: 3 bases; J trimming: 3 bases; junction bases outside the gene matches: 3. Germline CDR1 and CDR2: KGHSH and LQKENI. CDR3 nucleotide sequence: TGTGCCAGCTCACCCTTGGGACAGGGGGACACTGAAGCTTTCTTT. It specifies CASSPLGQGDTEAFF.

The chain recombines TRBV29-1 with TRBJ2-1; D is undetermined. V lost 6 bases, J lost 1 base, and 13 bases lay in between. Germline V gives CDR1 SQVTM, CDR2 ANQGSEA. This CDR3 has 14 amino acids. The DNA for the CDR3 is TGCAGCGTGTTGCGGTTTGGTTCCTACAATGAGCAGTTCTTC. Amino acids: CSVLRFGSYNEQFF.

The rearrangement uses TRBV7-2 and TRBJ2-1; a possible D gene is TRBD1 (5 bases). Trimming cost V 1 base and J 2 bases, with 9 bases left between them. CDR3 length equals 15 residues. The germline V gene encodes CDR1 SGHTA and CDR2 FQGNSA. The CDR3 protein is CASSLDPGPYNEQFF. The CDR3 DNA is TGTGCCAGCAGCTTAGACCCAGGGCCCTACAATGAGCAGTTCTTC.

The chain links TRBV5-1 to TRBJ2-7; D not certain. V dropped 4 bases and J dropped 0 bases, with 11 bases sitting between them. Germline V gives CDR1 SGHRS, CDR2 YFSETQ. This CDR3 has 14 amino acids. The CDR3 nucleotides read TGCGCCAGCAGCCCCTCATTGAGCTCCTACGAGCAGTACTTC. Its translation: CASSPSLSSYEQYF.

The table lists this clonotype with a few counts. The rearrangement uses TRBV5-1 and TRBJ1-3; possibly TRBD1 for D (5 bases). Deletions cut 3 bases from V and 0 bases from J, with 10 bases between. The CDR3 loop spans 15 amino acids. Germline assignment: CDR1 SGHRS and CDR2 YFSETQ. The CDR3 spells CASSSRADSGNTIYF. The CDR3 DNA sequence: TGCGCCAGCAGCTCCAGGGCCGACTCTGGAAACACCATATATTTT. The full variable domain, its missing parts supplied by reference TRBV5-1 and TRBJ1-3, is KAGVTQTPRYLIKTRGQQVTLSCSPISGHRSVSWYQQTPGQGLQFLFEYFSETQRNKGNFPGRFSGRQFSNSRSEMNVSTLELGDSALYLCASSSRADSGNTIYFGEGSWLTVV.

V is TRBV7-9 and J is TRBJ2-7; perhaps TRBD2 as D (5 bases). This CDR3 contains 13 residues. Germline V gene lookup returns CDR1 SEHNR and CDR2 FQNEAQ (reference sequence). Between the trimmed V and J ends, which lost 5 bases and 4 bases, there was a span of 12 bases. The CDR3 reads CASSGSLYYEQYF. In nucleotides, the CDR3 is TGTGCCAGCAGCGGGAGTCTTTATTACGAGCAGTACTTC.

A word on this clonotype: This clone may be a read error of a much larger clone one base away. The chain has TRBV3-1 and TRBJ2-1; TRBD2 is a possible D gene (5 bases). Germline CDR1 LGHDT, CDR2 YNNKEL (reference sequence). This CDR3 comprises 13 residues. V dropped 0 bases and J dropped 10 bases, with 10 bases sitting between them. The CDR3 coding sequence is TGTGCCAGCAGCCAAGATAGGCGAGGGGAGCAGTTCTTC. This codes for CASSQDRRGEQFF.

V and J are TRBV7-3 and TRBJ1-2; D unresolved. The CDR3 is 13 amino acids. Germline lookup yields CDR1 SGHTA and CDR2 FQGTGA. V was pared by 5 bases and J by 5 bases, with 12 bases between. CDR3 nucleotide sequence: TGTGCCAGCAGCCCGCAAAAAGGGTATGGCTACACCTTC. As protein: CASSPQKGYGYTF. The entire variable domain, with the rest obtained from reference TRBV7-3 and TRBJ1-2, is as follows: GAGVSQTPSNKVTEKGKYVELRCDPISGHTALYWYRQSLGQGPEFLIYFQGTGAADDSGLPNDRFFAVRPEGSVSTLKIQRTERGDSAVYLCASSPQKGYGYTFGSGTRLTVV.

The CDR3 spells CSVGTKSGYTF. The CDR3 region has the DNA TGCAGCGTTGGGACGAAATCTGGCTACACCTTC. The chain joins TRBV29-1 to TRBJ1-2; D is ambiguous. The germline V gene encodes CDR1 SQVTM and CDR2 ANQGSEA. The CDR3 sequence is 11 residues long. Deletions cut 4 bases from V and 7 bases from J, with 10 bases between.

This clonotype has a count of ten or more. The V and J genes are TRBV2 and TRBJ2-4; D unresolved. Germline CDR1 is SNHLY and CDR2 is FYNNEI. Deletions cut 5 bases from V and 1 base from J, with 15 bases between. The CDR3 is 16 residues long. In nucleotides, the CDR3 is TGTGCCAGCAGTAATGACTGGACCGCTGCCAAAAACATTCAGTACTTC. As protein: CASSNDWTAAKNIQYF.

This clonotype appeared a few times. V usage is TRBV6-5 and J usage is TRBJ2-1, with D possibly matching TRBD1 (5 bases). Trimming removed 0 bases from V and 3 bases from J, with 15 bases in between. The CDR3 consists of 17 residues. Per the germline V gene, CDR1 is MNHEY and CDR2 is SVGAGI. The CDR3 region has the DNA TGTGCCAGCAGTTACTCGTTGGGGCTGACAGTCTACAATGAGCAGTTCTTC. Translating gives CASSYSLGLTVYNEQFF.

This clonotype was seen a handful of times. CDR3 DNA: TGTGCCAGCAGTTCCCCCTGGGGAGGGCATGAGCAGTTCTTC. Amino acid sequence: CASSSPWGGHEQFF. The chain carries TRBV27 and TRBJ2-1; 7 bases align to TRBD2. Per the germline V gene, CDR1 is MNHEY and CDR2 is SMNVEV (reference sequence). J gave up 8 bases and V 4 bases, and 8 bases lay outside the gene matches. The CDR3 loop spans 14 amino acids.

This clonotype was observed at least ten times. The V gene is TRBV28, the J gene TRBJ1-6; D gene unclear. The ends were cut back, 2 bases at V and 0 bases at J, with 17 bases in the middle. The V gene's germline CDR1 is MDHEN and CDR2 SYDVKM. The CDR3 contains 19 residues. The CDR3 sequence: CASSLRGMAPNSYNSPLHF. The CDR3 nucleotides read TGTGCCAGCAGTTTAAGAGGCATGGCCCCGAACTCCTATAATTCACCCCTCCACTTT.

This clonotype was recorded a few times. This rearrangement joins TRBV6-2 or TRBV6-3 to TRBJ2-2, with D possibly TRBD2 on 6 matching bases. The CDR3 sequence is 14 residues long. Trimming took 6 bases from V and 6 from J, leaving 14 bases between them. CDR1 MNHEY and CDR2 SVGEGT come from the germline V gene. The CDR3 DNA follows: TGTGCCAGCAGATTTGCGGGACGACCCGGGGAGCTGTTTTTT. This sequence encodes CASRFAGRPGELFF.

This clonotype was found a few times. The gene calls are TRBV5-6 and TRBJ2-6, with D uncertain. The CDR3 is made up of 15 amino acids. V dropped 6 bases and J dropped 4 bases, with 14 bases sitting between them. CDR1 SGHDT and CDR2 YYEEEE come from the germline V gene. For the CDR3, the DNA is TGTGCCAGCATCACTACAGCACTGGGGGCCAACGTCCTGACTTTC. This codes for CASITTALGANVLTF.

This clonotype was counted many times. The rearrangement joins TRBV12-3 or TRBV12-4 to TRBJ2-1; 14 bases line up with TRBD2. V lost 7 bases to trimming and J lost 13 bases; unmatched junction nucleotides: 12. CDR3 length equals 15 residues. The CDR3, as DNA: TGTGCCAGCACCCTAGGGGGACTAGCGGGAGTGGGACAGTTCTTC. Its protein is CASTLGGLAGVGQFF.

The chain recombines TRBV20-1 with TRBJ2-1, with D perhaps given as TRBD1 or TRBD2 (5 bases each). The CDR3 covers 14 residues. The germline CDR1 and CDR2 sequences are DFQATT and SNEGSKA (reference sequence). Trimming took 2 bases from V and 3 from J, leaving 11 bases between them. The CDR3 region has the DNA TGCAGTGCTAGATCCGGGACCAACTACAATGAGCAGTTCTTC. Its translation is CSARSGTNYNEQFF.

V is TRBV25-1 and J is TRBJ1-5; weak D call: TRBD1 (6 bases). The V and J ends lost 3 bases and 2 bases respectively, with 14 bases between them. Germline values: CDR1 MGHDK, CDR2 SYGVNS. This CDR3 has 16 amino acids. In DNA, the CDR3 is TGTGCCAGCAGTGAGAGCGGGGGCAGGGGCAATCAGCCCCAGCATTTT. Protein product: CASSESGGRGNQPQHF.

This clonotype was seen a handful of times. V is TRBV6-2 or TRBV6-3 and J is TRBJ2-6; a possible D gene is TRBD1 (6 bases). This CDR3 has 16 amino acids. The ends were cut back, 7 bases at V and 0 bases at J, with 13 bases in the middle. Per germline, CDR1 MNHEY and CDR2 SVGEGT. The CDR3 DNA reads TGTGCCAGCAATGAGAGGACAGTCTCTGGGGCCAACGTCCTGACTTTC. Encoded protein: CASNERTVSGANVLTF.

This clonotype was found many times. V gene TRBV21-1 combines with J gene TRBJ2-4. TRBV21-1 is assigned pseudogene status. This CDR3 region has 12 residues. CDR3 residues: CPILGVKNIQYF. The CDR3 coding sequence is TGTCCCATTTTAGGAGTCAAAAACATTCAGTACTTC.

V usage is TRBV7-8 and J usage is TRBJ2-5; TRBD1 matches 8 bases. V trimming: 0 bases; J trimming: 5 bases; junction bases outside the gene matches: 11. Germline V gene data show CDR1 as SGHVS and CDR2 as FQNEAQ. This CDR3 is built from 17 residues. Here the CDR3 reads CASSLARADRVTETQYF. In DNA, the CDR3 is TGTGCCAGCAGCTTAGCGCGTGCGGACAGGGTTACGGAGACCCAGTACTTC.

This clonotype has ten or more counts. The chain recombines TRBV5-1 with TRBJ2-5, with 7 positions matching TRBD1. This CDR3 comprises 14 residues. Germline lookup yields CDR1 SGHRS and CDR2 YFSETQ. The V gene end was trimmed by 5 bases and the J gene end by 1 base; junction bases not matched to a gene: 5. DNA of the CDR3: TGCGCCAGCAGGCCGGGACAGCTCCAAGAGACCCAGTACTTC. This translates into CASRPGQLQETQYF.

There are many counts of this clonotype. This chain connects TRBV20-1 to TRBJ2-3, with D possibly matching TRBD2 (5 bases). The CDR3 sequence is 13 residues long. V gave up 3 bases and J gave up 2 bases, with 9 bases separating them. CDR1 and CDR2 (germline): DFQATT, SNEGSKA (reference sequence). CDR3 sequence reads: CSASTGNTDTQYF. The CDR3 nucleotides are TGCAGTGCTAGTACGGGGAACACAGATACGCAGTATTTT.